The 32 T cell receptor beta chains presented below share a single source sample, sequenced in a study of T cell repertoires in cytomegalovirus infection. One entry per CDR3 protein, called by TCRdb with MiXCR from the reads. The sample lists more than 350,000 distinct CDR3 sequences, approximately 32% occurring once. Specimen: PBMCs. All receptors come from a human donor in good health (CMV status not recorded). Some clones in this sample may be carry-over from other donors' samples.

V usage is TRBV6-5 and J usage is TRBJ2-1, with a tentative D call TRBD2 (6 bases). Germline CDR1 MNHEY, CDR2 SVGAGI. The germline V and J ends were trimmed by 2 bases and 7 bases, with 9 bases remaining between them. The CDR3 covers 13 residues. CDR3 in DNA: TGTGCCAGCAGTTACGGAGGGACTAATGAGCAGTTCTTC. Its protein is CASSYGGTNEQFF.

A remark on this clonotype: Relative to the germline gene, one junction end is altered; a read error may explain this. J is TRBJ2-2 and V is TRBV10-2; the match to TRBD2 covers 7 bases. This CDR3 is built from 19 residues. CDR1 is WSHSY, CDR2 SAAADI, per germline. The CDR3 here is CASRVTRTLGGKNTGEMFF. CDR3 nucleotides: TGCGCCAGCAGGGTAACAAGGACTCTCGGGGGGAAGAACACCGGGGAGATGTTTTTT.

The CDR3 DNA sequence: TGTGCCAGCAGATCCCTAGGGCAGGGTTCCTACAATGAGCAGTTCTTC. Translating gives CASRSLGQGSYNEQFF. J is TRBJ2-1 and V is TRBV6-5, with a tentative D call TRBD1 (5 bases). Germline assignment: CDR1 MNHEY and CDR2 SVGAGI. CDR3 length equals 16 residues. V was cut by 6 bases and J by 1 base, with 16 bases left in between.

This clonotype was observed at least ten times. The V and J genes are TRBV7-2 and TRBJ2-7; tentatively, D is TRBD2 (6 bases). Deletions cut 6 bases from V and 3 bases from J, with 12 bases between. Per germline, CDR1 SGHTA and CDR2 FQGNSA. This CDR3 region has 13 residues. DNA of the CDR3: TGTGCCAGCAGTCAATCCGGGGGCTACGAGCAGTACTTC. Protein sequence: CASSQSGGYEQYF.

This clonotype was counted between two and nine times. The rearrangement links TRBV20-1 to TRBJ2-2; 11 bases line up with TRBD2. V shed 3 bases and J 4 bases; nucleotides not matched to a gene: 10. Germline CDR1 is DFQATT and CDR2 is SNEGSKA (reference sequence). CDR3 length: 17 residues. DNA for the CDR3: TGCAGTGCTAGCGGTCTAGCGGGGGGCCAGTCCACCGGGGAGCTGTTTTTT. As protein: CSASGLAGGQSTGELFF.

CDR3 in DNA: TGTGCCAGCAGCCCCGGAGGGGGCAGTTCTGAAGCTTTCTTT. Its protein is CASSPGGGSSEAFF. This rearrangement joins TRBV11-3 to TRBJ1-1, with 7 bases fitting TRBD1. The CDR3 loop spans 14 amino acids. The J segment lost 6 bases and the V segment lost 5 bases, leaving 9 bases of the junction unmatched. The V gene's germline CDR1 is SGHNT and CDR2 YENEEA. The variable domain in full, completed from reference TRBV11-3 and TRBJ1-1, reads EAGVVQSPRYKIIEKKQPVAFWCNPISGHNTLYWYLQNLGQGPELLIRYENEEAVDDSQLPKDRFSAERLKGVDSTLKIQPAELGDSAVYLCASSPGGGSSEAFFGQGTRLTVV.

This chain links TRBV6-2 or TRBV6-3 with TRBJ2-7; 7 bases map to TRBD2. The germline V gene encodes CDR1 MNHEY and CDR2 SVGEGT. This CDR3 has 15 residues. V dropped 2 bases and J dropped 1; count of bases not matched to a gene: 5. The CDR3 region has the DNA TGTGCCAGCAGTTACCACAGAGCGGGGTCCTACGAGCAGTACTTC. The encoded protein is CASSYHRAGSYEQYF.

The rearrangement joins TRBV14 to TRBJ1-1, with D tentatively TRBD1 (5 bases). The CDR3 contains 16 residues. Germline assignment: CDR1 SGHDN and CDR2 FVKESK. Deletions cut 2 bases from V and 3 bases from J, with 16 bases between. CDR3 nucleotides: TGTGCCAGCAGCCAACAAAGGGGCAGGAGGTACACTGAAGCTTTCTTT. Amino acids: CASSQQRGRRYTEAFF.

V and J are TRBV6-6 and TRBJ1-2, with D possibly TRBD1 on 5 matching bases. Germline loops: CDR1 MNHNY, CDR2 SVGAGI (reference sequence). The CDR3 extends over 14 amino acids. The V end was cut by 8 bases, the J end by 4 bases, with 17 bases between. This chain's CDR3 is CASASPTAVYGYTF. The DNA of the CDR3 is TGTGCCAGCGCCTCACCGACAGCCGTCTATGGCTACACCTTC.

In the case of this clonotype: Just one base apart from a much larger clone, this may be a read error. Without the conserved terminal phenylalanine or tryptophan, this CDR3 likely stems from a read error. The chain links TRBV7-3 to TRBJ2-5; TRBD2 aligns across 8 bases. The CDR3 spans 14 residues. V trimming: 2 bases; J trimming: 4 bases; junction bases outside the gene matches: 3. Germline V gives CDR1 SGHTA, CDR2 FQGTGA. This CDR3 reads CASSLAGGSETQYL. As DNA, the CDR3 is TGTGCCAGCAGCTTAGCGGGGGGTTCAGAGACCCAGTACTTA.

This clonotype showed up just a few times. The chain carries TRBV5-4 and TRBJ2-1, with 7 bases aligning to TRBD1. This CDR3 comprises 15 residues. Germline V gene data show CDR1 as SGHNT and CDR2 as YYREEE (reference sequence). The J segment lost 4 bases and the V segment lost 3 bases, leaving 7 bases of the junction unmatched. CDR3 sequence reads: CASSWDSSVYNEQFF. CDR3 coding DNA: TGTGCCAGCAGCTGGGACAGTTCCGTGTACAATGAGCAGTTCTTC.

This clonotype came up a few times. V usage is TRBV18 and J usage is TRBJ1-4; D is unclear. Germline V gives CDR1 KGHSH, CDR2 LQKENI. This CDR3 spans 13 amino acids. V shed 2 bases and J shed 7 bases, with 8 bases lying between them. The CDR3 nucleotides read TGTGCCAGCTCACCAGGAGAAGGTGAAAAACTGTTTTTT. Its protein product is CASSPGEGEKLFF.

This clonotype was seen only a few times. The CDR3 coding sequence is TGTGCCAGCAGCCTCACGAGGGCGGGACAGCCCCAGCATTTT. Its translation is CASSLTRAGQPQHF. The chain combines TRBV6-1 with TRBJ1-5; D remains unclear. This CDR3 region has 14 residues. The V and J ends lost 6 bases and 7 bases respectively, with 16 bases between them. In germline, CDR1 is MNHNS, CDR2 SASEGT.

This clonotype showed up just a few times. The gene calls are TRBV7-2 and TRBJ1-4; D perhaps matches TRBD1 (6 bases). This CDR3 has 14 residues. Germline CDR1 SGHTA, CDR2 FQGNSA. Trimming pared 5 bases from V and 5 bases from J, leaving 12 bases between. The CDR3 protein is CASSLDSANEKLFF. The DNA of the CDR3 is TGTGCCAGCAGCCTGGACAGCGCAAATGAAAAACTGTTTTTT.

This clonotype occurred a few times. V is TRBV6-1 and J is TRBJ2-1; the match to TRBD1 covers 7 bases. The CDR3 totals 13 residues. V shed 5 bases, J shed 7 bases, and the junction held 5 bases outside the gene matches. The germline V gene encodes CDR1 MNHNS and CDR2 SASEGT. The DNA for the CDR3 is TGTGCCAGCAGTCCAACAGGGGTTAATGAGCAGTTCTTC. Translation gives CASSPTGVNEQFF.

This clonotype was detected many times. V gene TRBV7-2 combines with J gene TRBJ1-2; 9 nucleotides align to TRBD1. V lost 0 bases to trimming and J lost 3 bases; unmatched junction nucleotides: 2. This CDR3 comprises 15 residues. Germline-derived CDR1 and CDR2 are SGHTA and FQGNSA. The CDR3 bases are TGTGCCAGCAGCTTAGCGTGGACAGGGGACTATGGCTACACCTTC. Translation: CASSLAWTGDYGYTF.

The V gene is TRBV11-2, the J gene TRBJ1-1, with TRBD1 matching over 8 bases. This CDR3 comprises 18 residues. With 2 bases clipped from V and 1 base from J, the junction kept 12 bases outside the gene matches. Germline-derived CDR1 and CDR2 are SGHAT and FQNNGV. The CDR3 sequence: CASSLPTTGVERNTEAFF. CDR3 DNA: TGTGCCAGCAGCTTACCTACGACAGGGGTGGAGCGGAACACTGAAGCTTTCTTT.

V gene TRBV6-1 combines with J gene TRBJ2-5, with TRBD2 as a possible D gene (5 bases). There are 17 residues in the CDR3. Trimming removed 2 bases at V and 5 bases at J, with 21 bases between. Looked up from germline, CDR1 is MNHNS and CDR2 is SASEGT. The CDR3 is CASSERRNDGPRETQYF. CDR3 DNA: TGTGCCAGCAGTGAACGGAGGAACGACGGACCAAGGGAGACCCAGTACTTC.

The sample holds a few counts of this clonotype. The J gene is TRBJ2-3, the V gene TRBV7-3; perhaps TRBD1 as D (5 bases). The CDR3 has 13 residues. The V gene's germline CDR1 is SGHTA and CDR2 FQGTGA. Trimming stripped 5 bases from V and 3 bases from J, with 9 bases between. CDR3 sequence (DNA): TGTGCCAGCAGCATGCAGGGTACAGATACGCAGTATTTT. Amino acids: CASSMQGTDTQYF. Together with reference TRBV7-3 and TRBJ2-3, the CDR3 gives the full variable domain: GAGVSQTPSNKVTEKGKYVELRCDPISGHTALYWYRQSLGQGPEFLIYFQGTGAADDSGLPNDRFFAVRPEGSVSTLKIQRTERGDSAVYLCASSMQGTDTQYFGPGTRLTVL.

This clonotype has a handful of counts. This rearrangement joins TRBV5-6 to TRBJ1-2; tentative D call: TRBD1 (6 bases). This CDR3 has 15 amino acids. Trimming shortened V by 0 bases and J by 3 bases, and 12 bases separated the two germline ends. Germline CDR1 and CDR2: SGHDT and YYEEEE. This chain's CDR3 is CASSLGGQPYYGYTF. CDR3 DNA sequence: TGTGCCAGCAGCTTGGGAGGACAGCCCTACTATGGCTACACCTTC.

This sequence joins TRBV2 and TRBJ1-5; 10 bases align to TRBD1. CDR1 SNHLY and CDR2 FYNNEI come from the germline V gene. This CDR3 region has 16 residues. V shed 7 bases, J shed 6 bases, and the junction held 12 bases outside the gene matches. CDR3 loop: CASKRQGAPVGQPQHF. DNA of the CDR3: TGTGCCAGCAAAAGACAGGGGGCGCCTGTTGGTCAGCCCCAGCATTTT.

This chain uses TRBV24-1 with TRBJ2-3; TRBD1 agrees at 7 bases. V shed 3 bases and J 3 bases; nucleotides not matched to a gene: 5. CDR3 length equals 15 residues. Germline V gene lookup returns CDR1 KGHDR and CDR2 SFDVKD. In nucleotides, the CDR3 is TGTGCCACCAGTGATGCCGGGACAGTTACAGATACGCAGTATTTT. Encoded protein: CATSDAGTVTDTQYF.

This clonotype showed up many times. V gene TRBV11-2 combines with J gene TRBJ2-2; D remains unclear. The CDR3 consists of 14 residues. V was shortened by 4 bases and J by 2 bases, with 8 bases between the two germline ends. Germline lookup yields CDR1 SGHAT and CDR2 FQNNGV. The CDR3 nucleotides are TGTGCCAGCAGCTCCACTCGTAACACCGGGGAGCTGTTTTTT. Protein product: CASSSTRNTGELFF.

The rearrangement joins TRBV10-3 to TRBJ2-3; D not resolved. This CDR3 comprises 11 residues. CDR1 ENHRY and CDR2 SYGVKD come from the germline V gene. V was cut by 6 bases and J by 2 bases, with 3 bases left in between. The CDR3 nucleotides read TGTGCCATCAGGGCCACAGATACGCAGTATTTT. It encodes CAIRATDTQYF.

The V gene is TRBV12-3 or TRBV12-4, the J gene TRBJ2-7, with D tentatively TRBD1 or TRBD2 (5 bases each). Trimming removed 8 bases at V and 5 bases at J, with 13 bases between. This CDR3 contains 12 residues. Written as DNA, the CDR3 is TGTGCCAGCCGGGACCCTCCCCACGAGCAGTACTTC. Residues: CASRDPPHEQYF.

The chain is built from TRBV6-1 and TRBJ2-3; no definite D call. The CDR3 length is 14 residues. Per germline, CDR1 MNHNS and CDR2 SASEGT. Between the trimmed V and J ends, which lost 0 bases and 8 bases, there was a span of 12 bases. CDR3 in amino acids: CASSEARSLGTQYF. The CDR3 DNA sequence: TGTGCCAGCAGTGAAGCGAGAAGTCTCGGTACGCAGTATTTT.

This clonotype turned up a few times. V and J are TRBV10-1 and TRBJ2-5; 9 bases map to TRBD1. The length of the CDR3 is 20 residues. Germline CDR1 WNHNN, CDR2 SYGVQD (reference sequence). Germline trimming cut 0 bases from V and 0 bases from J; bases unmatched to any gene: 14. Here the CDR3 DNA reads TGCGCCAGCAGTGAGTCGACTCCCCTTGGGACAGGGTCCCACCAAGAGACCCAGTACTTC. Encoded protein: CASSESTPLGTGSHQETQYF.

The chain recombines TRBV6-1 with TRBJ2-3; D is possibly TRBD1 (5 bases). Germline V CDR1 and CDR2: MNHNS, SASEGT. The CDR3 runs 14 residues. V was clipped by 2 bases and J by 4 bases, with 10 bases between them. In DNA form, the CDR3 reads TGTGCCAGCAGTGAATCAGGGTTGGCAGATACGCAGTATTTT. It specifies CASSESGLADTQYF.

The CDR3 sequence is CASRSWDRDTGELFF. CDR3 sequence (DNA): TGTGCCAGCCGCTCCTGGGACAGGGACACCGGGGAGCTGTTTTTT. This chain uses TRBV27 with TRBJ2-2, with TRBD1 matching over 9 bases. From germline, CDR1 is MNHEY and CDR2 SMNVEV (reference sequence). V shed 8 bases and J 3 bases; nucleotides not matched to a gene: 7. There are 15 residues in the CDR3.

The V and J genes are TRBV4-2 and TRBJ2-7; D not resolved. Germline V gene data show CDR1 as LGHNA and CDR2 as YNFKEQ. This CDR3 has 14 residues. Trimming shortened V by 0 bases and J by 5 bases, and 11 bases separated the two germline ends. The CDR3: CASSQDLPSDEQYF. Written as DNA, the CDR3 is TGTGCCAGCAGCCAAGACCTACCATCGGACGAGCAGTACTTC.

The chain uses TRBV2 and TRBJ1-1; D not resolved. The V gene's germline CDR1 is SNHLY and CDR2 FYNNEI. With 4 bases removed from V and 4 bases from J, the gap between germline ends came to 25 bases. This CDR3 spans 18 amino acids. This chain's CDR3 is CASSGMDGPQPLVTEAFF. The CDR3, as DNA: TGTGCCAGCAGTGGAATGGACGGGCCCCAACCACTAGTCACTGAAGCTTTCTTT.

The rearrangement uses TRBV7-2 and TRBJ2-2; the D call may be TRBD1 or TRBD2 (5 bases each). V lost 8 bases and J 0 bases, leaving 13 bases between the germline ends. Germline V gene data show CDR1 as SGHTA and CDR2 as FQGNSA. The CDR3 consists of 15 residues. The CDR3: CASPRDGTNTGELFF. The CDR3 DNA sequence: TGTGCCAGCCCTCGGGACGGGACGAACACCGGGGAGCTGTTTTTT. Complete variable domain (other parts from reference TRBV7-2 and TRBJ2-2): GAGVSQSPSNKVTEKGKDVELRCDPISGHTALYWYRQSLGQGLEFLIYFQGNSAPDKSGLPSDRFSAERTGGSVSTLTIQRTQQEDSAVYLCASPRDGTNTGELFFGEGSRLTVL.